This record concerns one T cell receptor beta chain sequence. Its antigen is currently unknown. Using immunoSEQ multiplex PCR, the repertoire was profiled, and TCRdb retains in-frame clones only, with some absent. This table holds just under 40,000 clones, 75% to 85% found once. As to time point: cycle 4 day 1 (C4D1), after more than five weeks of nivolumab. Brentuximab vedotin exposure varied, and every patient relapsed after autologous stem cell transplantation. Complete response, partial response or progressive disease was recorded as best response. CDR1 is MNHNS, CDR2 SASEGT, per germline. V lost 2 bases to trimming and J lost 5 bases, with 9 bases between them. This CDR3 has 13 amino acids. The data stem from a study of PD-1 blockade in classical Hodgkin lymphoma. Regarding the study as a whole: Newly diagnosed patients had diversity similar to the baseline diversity of complete responders. Still unresolved is the cause of the repertoire differences, which may be disease activity or prior therapy. Patients who initiated nivolumab within 1 year of ASCT were excluded.

V is TRBV6-1 and J is TRBJ1-2, with D hard to call. Here the sequenced sample was peripheral blood mononuclear cells (PBMCs), taken before the fourth cycle of nivolumab. This receptor was taken from a human donor with classical Hodgkin lymphoma. The CDR3 DNA is TGTGCCAGCAGTGAATTTCCCCAGTATGGCTACACCTTC. Protein product: CASSEFPQYGYTF.